The TCR beta chain described here comes from a study of post-analysis software for immune sequencing data. General study results and limits: Several TRBV segments (TRBV5-6, TRBV5-1 and TRBV20-1 among them) occurred more frequently in patients than in controls. Those with multiple sclerosis, the patient group, showed significantly lower normalized Chao1 diversity than controls. The F measure placed samples prepared in the same batch into strongly shared clusters.

Built from TCR beta cDNA, the libraries had unique molecular identifiers in them. Input populations of about 0.95 to 10 million T cells gave rise to approximately 500,000 cDNA molecules. TCRdb itself ran the PCR reads through MiXCR, one entry per CDR3 protein. The sample holds hundreds of thousands of distinct CDR3 sequences; roughly three fifths are singletons and the top ten take around 11%. Details on this clonotype: Its target is unknown.

This CDR3 contains 12 residues. Germline V gene lookup returns CDR1 SGHTA and CDR2 FQGNSA. Trimming left V 5 bases short and J 10 bases short, with 12 bases between. The clonotype originates from a girl aged 2 to 10 with multiple sclerosis. Sample: blood. This sequence joins TRBV7-2 and TRBJ2-1; D gene ambiguous. The CDR3, as DNA: TGTGCCAGCAGCCCTCCCCTTCCCGAGCAGTTCTTC. Translating gives CASSPPLPEQFF.